Reported below is one T cell receptor beta chain. Repertoires were generated with immunoSEQ multiplex PCR, while TCRdb's copy carries only in-frame clones and drops some. The repertoire includes around 250,000 clones, approximately 86% of them detected once, and 1.5% to 2% sits in the top ten. This sample was taken from a study of blood T cell repertoires in COVID-19. The sequenced material came from peripheral blood. The clonotype was recovered from a woman aged 60 to 75 who had recovered from COVID-19.

In DNA, the CDR3 is TGTGCCAGCAGCGTCTCAGGGGGGAAGGGCTATGGCTACACCTTC. It is translated as CASSVSGGKGYGYTF. V gene TRBV9 combines with J gene TRBJ1-2; 7 nucleotides align to TRBD1. CDR3 length: 15 residues. Per the germline V gene, CDR1 is SGDLS and CDR2 is YYNGEE. Trimming removed 2 bases from V and 4 bases from J; junction bases left unmatched: 8.